A selection of T cell receptor beta chains follows, all from one sample in a study of identical twins. MiXCR was run by TCRdb on the 5' RACE reads, yielding one entry per CDR3 protein. The profile shows about 1.7 million distinct CDR3 sequences, roughly 35% of them singletons. Source material: cord blood. These receptors came from a newborn girl in good health. Each CDR3 is given with its conserved first and last residue. The D gene is left open where the match is weak. Clone size is shown for a subset of rows, as once, few, many or a class of expanded clone.

V	size	D	J	DNA	CDR3
TRBV11-1	-	TRBD2	TRBJ2-1	TGTGCCAGCAGATTAGTCGGCAGGACTAGCGGGCACAATGAGCAGTTCTTC	CASRLVGRTSGHNEQFF
TRBV5-5	many	-	TRBJ2-7	TGTGCCAGCAGCTTTGGCCAAGGGATTGACTCCTACGAGCAGTACTTC	CASSFGQGIDSYEQYF
TRBV20-1	-	-	TRBJ2-1	TGCAGTGCCCTCGGGGACGTCTACAATGAGCAGTTCTTC	CSALGDVYNEQFF
TRBV5-1	many	-	TRBJ2-3	TGCGCCAGCAGCTTGGCCGCCCAGACAGATACGCAGTATTTT	CASSLAAQTDTQYF
TRBV3-1	-	-	TRBJ2-3	TGTGCCAGCAGCCAAGAAAGCTGGGGGCTGGGGACAGATACGCAGTATTTT	CASSQESWGLGTDTQYF
TRBV6-2/TRBV6-3	-	-	TRBJ1-1	TGTGCCAGCAGCGGAAGGGACACGCCGAACACTGAAGCTTTCTTT	CASSGRDTPNTEAFF
TRBV10-3	once	-	TRBJ1-3	TGTGCCATCAGTGGTCCCCCCAGCTCTGGAAACACCATATATTTT	CAISGPPSSGNTIYF
TRBV20-1	-	-	TRBJ1-6	TGCAGTGCTAGAGACCCACAGGGAGATAATTCACCCCTCCACTTT	CSARDPQGDNSPLHF
TRBV12-3/TRBV12-4	few	TRBD1	TRBJ2-7	TGTGCCAGCGGTGGGGACAGGGTTTCCTACGAGCAGTACTTC	CASGGDRVSYEQYF
TRBV5-1	-	TRBD1	TRBJ1-1	TGCGCCAGCAGCATCGACAGGGCAAACACTGAAGCTTTCTTT	CASSIDRANTEAFF
TRBV20-1	many	-	TRBJ2-7	TGCAGTGCTAGTGTGGCCTACGAGCAGTACTTC	CSASVAYEQYF
TRBV27	-	TRBD1	TRBJ2-5	TGTGCCAGCAGTTTTTTTCGACAGGGGGCAGAGACCCAGTACTTC	CASSFFRQGAETQYF
TRBV20-1	-	TRBD2	TRBJ2-1	TGCAGTGCCCTGGGGACTAGCGGGGGGAAAGCTTACAATGAGCAGTTCTTC	CSALGTSGGKAYNEQFF
TRBV11-3	-	-	TRBJ2-5	TGTGCCAGCAGCTTAGGAGACGGACCACAAGAGACCCAGTACTTC	CASSLGDGPQETQYF
TRBV20-1	few	-	TRBJ2-7	TGCAGTGCTAACCCAAAGTCACCATCGGGAGAACTGAACAGCTACAATGAGCAGTACTTC	CSANPKSPSGELNSYNEQYF
TRBV7-6	-	-	TRBJ2-7	TGTGCCAGCAGCCACCCAGGGATTATGGACTACGAGCAGTACTTC	CASSHPGIMDYEQYF
TRBV5-1	many	TRBD1	TRBJ2-7	TGCGCCAGCAGCTTGGACAGGGGCGAGCAGTACTTC	CASSLDRGEQYF
TRBV6-5	few	-	TRBJ2-2	TGTGCCAGCAGCCCAAACCTACAGGGCGCCGGGGAGCTGTTTTTT	CASSPNLQGAGELFF
TRBV24-1	few	-	TRBJ1-5	TGTGCCACCAGTGAAGGGGGGAGCAATCAGCCCCAGCATTTT	CATSEGGSNQPQHF
TRBV12-3/TRBV12-4	few	-	TRBJ1-5	TGTGCCAGCAGCCCCGGGACACCCAATCAGCCCCAGCATTTT	CASSPGTPNQPQHF
TRBV12-3/TRBV12-4	few	-	TRBJ2-1	TGTGCCAGCAGTCGACCAGCGGGTGCCCCCTCTGAGCAGTTCTTC	CASSRPAGAPSEQFF
TRBV27	-	-	TRBJ2-7	TGTGCCAGCGCCCTGGAGTTTACCTACGAGCAGTACTTC	CASALEFTYEQYF
TRBV12-3/TRBV12-4	-	-	TRBJ2-1	TGTGCCAGCAGTTCCCGAGGTAGCGGCTACAATGAGCAGTTCTTC	CASSSRGSGYNEQFF
TRBV20-1	-	TRBD2	TRBJ2-4	TGCAGTGCTAGATCGGGACTAGCGGGAGCTCTAAACATTCAGTACTTC	CSARSGLAGALNIQYF
TRBV5-1	few	-	TRBJ2-1	TGCGCCAGCTCCACTAGGGGGACATACAATGAGCAGTTCTTC	CASSTRGTYNEQFF
TRBV10-3	few	-	TRBJ2-3	TGTGCCATCAGTGCCCGGACAGATACGCAGTATTTT	CAISARTDTQYF
TRBV20-1	-	TRBD1	TRBJ1-1	TGCAGTGCTGCCCGGACAGGGGGCACTGAAGCTTTCTTT	CSAARTGGTEAFF
TRBV7-9	-	TRBD2	TRBJ2-1	TGTGCCAGCAGCGAACATTTCGGGGCTAGCGGGGCCAATGAGCAGTTCTTC	CASSEHFGASGANEQFF
TRBV7-4	-	TRBD2	TRBJ2-7	TGTGCCAGCAGCTTAGTTTACATATCGCGTCGGCGGGAGTCCTACGAGCAGTACTTC	CASSLVYISRRRESYEQYF
TRBV10-3	many	-	TRBJ1-2	TGTGCCATCAGTGAGCCGAGCCCCGGAAGGCCGAACTATGGCTACACCTTC	CAISEPSPGRPNYGYTF
TRBV30	-	-	TRBJ2-5	TGTGCCTGTACTCCGACACGTGCCCAAGAGACCCAGTACTTC	CACTPTRAQETQYF
TRBV6-1	-	TRBD1	TRBJ1-2	TGTGCCAGCAGTGATGGGGGGGACAGGGGCAACTATGGCTACACCTTC	CASSDGGDRGNYGYTF
TRBV3-1	-	-	TRBJ1-2	TGTGCCAGCAGCCAAGATGGGTTGCAGGTGAGGTATGGCTACACCTTC	CASSQDGLQVRYGYTF
TRBV20-1	-	-	TRBJ2-1	TGCAGTGCCCAGAGCGCCCGATACAATGAGCAGTTCTTC	CSAQSARYNEQFF
TRBV27	-	-	TRBJ2-3	TGTGCCAGCATTAGGCGACTCGTCACAGATACGCAGTATTTT	CASIRRLVTDTQYF
TRBV7-2	-	TRBD2	TRBJ2-3	TGTGCCAGCAGCTTCTCGCTAGCGGGAGGCGATACGCAGTATTTT	CASSFSLAGGDTQYF
TRBV12-3/TRBV12-4	few	-	TRBJ2-5	TGTGCCAGCAGTTTAAGGGGGGGGGGCCTTATTCTCCAAGAGACCCAGTACTTC	CASSLRGGGLILQETQYF
TRBV6-5	-	TRBD1	TRBJ2-5	TGTGCCAGCAGTGGCCCCAGACAGGGAAAAGAGACCCAGTACTTC	CASSGPRQGKETQYF
TRBV5-1	-	-	TRBJ1-1	TGCGCCAGCAGCACAGGCGATTCACTCGGCACTGAAGCTTTCTTT	CASSTGDSLGTEAFF
TRBV4-2	-	-	TRBJ1-3	TGTGCCAGCGGACTTACGGGCCCCTCTGGAAACACCATATATTTT	CASGLTGPSGNTIYF
TRBV24-1	few	-	TRBJ2-3	TGTGCCACCAGTGACCCTAAGACAGGTAGCACAGATACGCAGTATTTT	CATSDPKTGSTDTQYF
TRBV20-1	-	TRBD2	TRBJ2-1	TGCAGTGCTATTAGCGGGAGACATTCCTCCTACAATGAGCAGTTCTTC	CSAISGRHSSYNEQFF
TRBV5-1	few	TRBD2	TRBJ2-1	TGCGCCAGCAGCTTGGAATCGGGCGGGAGCAATGAGCAGTTCTTC	CASSLESGGSNEQFF
TRBV27	-	-	TRBJ2-2	TGTGCCAGCAGTACAAACAGGGAAATCGGGGAGCTGTTTTTT	CASSTNREIGELFF
TRBV4-1	many	-	TRBJ2-7	TGCGCCAGCAGCCTTACCCGGACCTACGAGCAGTACTTC	CASSLTRTYEQYF
TRBV19	few	TRBD1	TRBJ2-1	TGTGCCAGTAGAAAAGACAGGGACAATGAGCAGTTCTTC	CASRKDRDNEQFF
TRBV20-1	few	TRBD2	TRBJ2-1	TGCAGTGCTAGAGATCTAAGACTAGCGGGGGCCTTAAATGAGCAGTTCTTC	CSARDLRLAGALNEQFF
TRBV4-1	few	TRBD2	TRBJ2-4	TGCGCCAGCAGCCCCCCTGGGAGGGGAAAAAACATTCAGTACTTC	CASSPPGRGKNIQYF